The 26 T cell receptor beta chains below all came from one sample that was sequenced in a study of identifying expanded T cells in peripheral blood. Method: immunoSEQ multiplex PCR; TCRdb's copy keeps in-frame clones and lacks some. The table lists just over 90,000 clones, roughly 90% of them singletons, with 3.9% in the top ten. The material sequenced was blood. Source of these receptors: a person aged 18 to 69 in good health.

The chain joins TRBV27 to TRBJ1-4; TRBD1 matches at 8 bases. V was pared by 4 bases and J by 4 bases, with 8 bases of the junction left unmatched. The CDR3 runs to 16 residues. The germline V gene has CDR1 MNHEY and CDR2 SMNVEV (reference sequence). CDR3 DNA sequence: TGTGCCAGCAGTTCTACAGGGGGGTTTCTTAATGAAAAACTGTTTTTT. This encodes CASSSTGGFLNEKLFF.

CDR3 sequence: CAWSATLSLGGNDSPLHF. The CDR3 coding sequence is TGTGCCTGGAGTGCGACCCTTTCGCTCGGTGGAAATGATTCACCCCTCCACTTT. The gene calls are TRBV30 and TRBJ1-6; D is unresolved. In germline, CDR1 is GTSNPN, CDR2 SVGIG (reference sequence). Deletions cut 1 base from V and 8 bases from J, with 24 bases between. This CDR3 is 18 amino acids long.

The chain is built from TRBV6-1 and TRBJ2-1; 12 nucleotides match TRBD2. V was clipped by 2 bases and J by 8 bases; unmatched bases: 4. Germline V gives CDR1 MNHNS, CDR2 SASEGT. The CDR3 consists of 15 residues. CDR3: CASSESSGGADEQFF. The CDR3 DNA reads as TGTGCCAGCAGTGAATCTAGCGGGGGGGCCGATGAGCAGTTCTTC.

The chain recombines TRBV9 with TRBJ2-2; the D gene is possibly TRBD2 (6 bases). Germline V gene sequence: CDR1 SGDLS, CDR2 YYNGEE. This CDR3 has 15 amino acids. The V end lost 3 bases, the J end lost 0 bases, and 9 bases lay between the germline ends. The CDR3: CASSGGTANTGELFF. CDR3 sequence (DNA): TGTGCCAGCAGCGGCGGGACTGCGAACACCGGGGAGCTGTTTTTT.

The count of this clone is one. The chain employs TRBV6-5 and TRBJ2-1; 10 bases map to TRBD2. The J segment lost 7 bases and the V segment lost 2 bases, leaving 5 bases of the junction unmatched. Germline V lookup: CDR1 MNHEY, CDR2 SVGAGI. The CDR3 consists of 15 residues. The DNA of the CDR3 is TGTGCCAGCAGTTACGAAGCGGGGGGGGTGAATGAGCAGTTCTTC. It encodes CASSYEAGGVNEQFF.

The chain uses TRBV18 and TRBJ1-4; 7 nucleotides line up with TRBD1. J was trimmed by 7 bases and V by 3 bases; bases with no gene match: 5. The CDR3 has 14 amino acids. Germline V lookup: CDR1 KGHSH, CDR2 LQKENI. The CDR3 region has the DNA TGTGCCAGCTCACCTGCCGGGACAGTTGAAAAACTGTTTTTT. It encodes CASSPAGTVEKLFF.

The chain combines TRBV7-2 with TRBJ2-4; weak D call: TRBD1 (6 bases). The V gene's germline CDR1 is SGHTA and CDR2 FQGNSA. The length of the CDR3 is 17 residues. Trimming cost V 1 base and J 0 bases, with 13 bases left between them. CDR3 in amino acids: CASSLGPTGPAKNIQYF. DNA for the CDR3: TGTGCCAGCAGCTTAGGTCCGACAGGCCCAGCCAAAAACATTCAGTACTTC.

CDR3 nucleotides: TGTGCCAGCAGCCCCTGGAATGGGCTTGATGGCTACACCTTC. It encodes CASSPWNGLDGYTF. The chain combines TRBV11-3 with TRBJ1-2; no definite D call. Germline CDR1 is SGHNT and CDR2 is YENEEA. This CDR3 contains 14 residues. Trimming cost V 5 bases and J 6 bases, with 16 bases left between them.

The gene calls are TRBV10-3 and TRBJ2-5; D possibly corresponds to TRBD2 (5 bases). The CDR3 has 17 amino acids. Germline CDR1 reads ENHRY; CDR2 reads SYGVKD. V lost 0 bases and J lost 2, with 16 bases in between. The CDR3, as DNA: TGTGCCATCAGTGAGTCTGAGGCAGAAAGACTACAAGAGACCCAGTACTTC. Amino acid sequence: CAISESEAERLQETQYF.

V gene TRBV4-2 combines with J gene TRBJ2-7; 7 bases fit TRBD2. This CDR3 spans 18 amino acids. The J segment lost 0 bases and the V segment lost 0 bases, leaving 11 bases of the junction unmatched. Germline CDR1 LGHNA, CDR2 YNFKEQ. The CDR3, as DNA: TGTGCCAGCAGCCAAGAGGGTCTTGCGGGAGATAGCTCCTACGAGCAGTACTTC. Protein product: CASSQEGLAGDSSYEQYF.

The chain couples TRBV7-3 to TRBJ2-1; perhaps TRBD1 as D (7 bases). The CDR3 is 15 amino acids. The V gene lost 5 bases and the J gene lost 1 base, with 12 bases spanning the gap. CDR1 SGHTA and CDR2 FQGTGA come from the germline V gene. CDR3: CASSPQGGSYNEQFF. CDR3 DNA: TGTGCCAGCAGCCCTCAGGGGGGATCCTACAATGAGCAGTTCTTC.

J is TRBJ2-7 and V is TRBV28; D gene ambiguous. The CDR3 length is 14 residues. Germline CDR1 reads MDHEN; CDR2 reads SYDVKM. Trimming left V 6 bases short and J 3 bases short, with 15 bases between. The CDR3 sequence: CASSPSLLVYEQYF. The CDR3, as DNA: TGTGCCAGCAGCCCATCCCTTCTAGTCTACGAGCAGTACTTC. The full variable domain, rest sourced from reference TRBV28 and TRBJ2-7, is DVKVTQSSRYLVKRTGEKVFLECVQDMDHENMFWYRQDPGLGLRLIYFSYDVKMKEKGDIPEGYSVSREKKERFSLILESASTNQTSMYLCASSPSLLVYEQYFGPGTRLTVT.

This chain connects TRBV10-3 to TRBJ2-1, with TRBD2 matching 8 bases. The trim removed 4 bases at V and 4 bases at J, leaving 6 bases unmatched. The CDR3 is 15 amino acids. Looked up from germline, CDR1 is ENHRY and CDR2 is SYGVKD. The CDR3 DNA reads TGTGCCATCAGTGCGACTAGCGAATTATACAATGAGCAGTTCTTC. Protein: CAISATSELYNEQFF.

The chain joins TRBV4-2 to TRBJ1-2; possible D gene TRBD1, 6 bases. The CDR3 totals 13 residues. Germline lookup yields CDR1 LGHNA and CDR2 YNFKEQ. The V and J ends lost 5 bases and 3 bases respectively, with 10 bases between them. CDR3 nucleotide sequence: TGTGCCAGCAGCGGGGGCGGGGACTATGGCTACACCTTC. Its protein is CASSGGGDYGYTF.

This clone is deemed medium-sized. The chain recombines TRBV7-9 with TRBJ1-4; TRBD1 aligns across 9 bases. The germline V gene has CDR1 SEHNR and CDR2 FQNEAQ (reference sequence). This CDR3 comprises 15 residues. With 4 bases clipped from V and 7 bases from J, the junction kept 7 bases outside the gene matches. CDR3 nucleotides: TGTGCCAGCAGCTCCCGGGACAGGGCGGGTGAAAAACTGTTTTTT. Translating it yields CASSSRDRAGEKLFF.

The chain joins TRBV4-2 to TRBJ2-7, with a weak D call TRBD1 (6 bases). The CDR3 covers 15 residues. Germline CDR1 LGHNA, CDR2 YNFKEQ. The V end lost 3 bases, the J end lost 6 bases, and 18 bases lay between the germline ends. CDR3 amino acids: CASSQNRDKASEQYF. DNA for the CDR3: TGTGCCAGCAGCCAGAACCGGGACAAGGCGAGCGAGCAGTACTTC.

The chain uses TRBV11-2 and TRBJ2-5, with a possible D match to TRBD1 (6 bases). Per the germline V gene, CDR1 is SGHAT and CDR2 is FQNNGV. Trimming cost V 6 bases and J 2 bases, with 13 bases left between them. The CDR3 runs 14 residues. The CDR3 sequence: CASSPGTLQETQYF. The CDR3 DNA reads as TGTGCCAGCAGTCCCGGGACATTACAAGAGACCCAGTACTTC. Variable domain in full (rest from reference TRBV11-2 and TRBJ2-5): EAGVAQSPRYKIIEKRQSVAFWCNPISGHATLYWYQQILGQGPKLLIQFQNNGVVDDSQLPKDRFSAERLKGVDSTLKIQPAKLEDSAVYLCASSPGTLQETQYFGPGTRLLVL.

A single count supports this clone. The genes are TRBV19 and TRBJ2-7; 7 positions agree with TRBD1. The length of the CDR3 is 16 residues. The V segment lost 5 bases and the J segment 7 bases; nucleotides outside the gene matches: 17. In germline, CDR1 is LNHDA, CDR2 SQIVND (reference sequence). The CDR3 is CASSDSTGQTGVEQYF. CDR3 in DNA: TGTGCCAGTAGTGACTCGACGGGACAGACCGGGGTAGAGCAGTACTTC.

The chain employs TRBV19 and TRBJ2-2, with TRBD2 matching over 11 bases. Germline-derived CDR1 and CDR2 are LNHDA and SQIVND (reference sequence). Trimming took 5 bases from V and 6 from J; bases not matched to a gene: 17. This CDR3 is built from 19 residues. The CDR3 coding sequence is TGTGCCAGTAGTCCGTGGGGGACTAGCGGCCCAGGGATGTCCGGGGAGCTGTTTTTT. This translates into CASSPWGTSGPGMSGELFF.

The chain employs TRBV7-9 and TRBJ1-2; D might be TRBD1 (6 bases). Germline loops: CDR1 SEHNR, CDR2 FQNEAQ (reference sequence). The CDR3 spans 14 residues. The V end lost 2 bases, the J end lost 5 bases, and 12 bases lay between the germline ends. The DNA of the CDR3 is TGTGCCAGCAGCTTAACAGGGCAGAGGTATGGCTACACCTTC. Encoded protein: CASSLTGQRYGYTF.

The CDR3 here is CASSLGQAGELFF. The CDR3 DNA follows: TGTGCCAGCAGTTTAGGGCAAGCCGGGGAGCTGTTTTTT. The chain recombines TRBV27 with TRBJ2-2; no reliable D call. V was clipped by 2 bases and J by 6 bases, with 7 bases between them. This CDR3 region has 13 residues. Germline V gene lookup returns CDR1 MNHEY and CDR2 SMNVEV (reference sequence).

The chain uses TRBV9 and TRBJ1-1; 7 nucleotides agree with TRBD1. CDR3 length equals 15 residues. Trimming removed 4 bases from V and 4 bases from J; junction bases left unmatched: 10. The germline V gene has CDR1 SGDLS and CDR2 YYNGEE. Here the CDR3 reads CASSREGAAGTEAFF. The DNA for the CDR3 is TGTGCCAGCAGCCGGGAGGGGGCAGCCGGCACTGAAGCTTTCTTT.

The rearrangement joins TRBV28 to TRBJ2-7; TRBD1 might be the D (5 bases). This CDR3 contains 16 residues. V lost 2 bases and J lost 1, with 15 bases in between. Germline V gene sequence: CDR1 MDHEN, CDR2 SYDVKM. As DNA, the CDR3 is TGTGCCAGCAGTTTAAGGGTCAGGGTTAGTTCCTACGAGCAGTACTTC. Translated: CASSLRVRVSSYEQYF.

Comment on this clone: The sample carries other DNA sequences with the same CDR3. V and J are TRBV30 and TRBJ1-3; D unresolved. Trimming removed 0 bases from V and 0 bases from J, with 6 bases in between. Germline V CDR1 and CDR2: GTSNPN, SVGIG (reference sequence). The CDR3 length is 14 residues. The CDR3: CAWSVERSGNTIYF. DNA of the CDR3: TGTGCCTGGAGTGTAGAGCGCTCTGGAAACACCATATATTTT.

The V call is TRBV4-1, the J call TRBJ2-7; 9 nucleotides align to TRBD1. V lost 4 bases to trimming and J lost 2 bases; unmatched junction nucleotides: 9. This CDR3 is built from 16 residues. Germline values: CDR1 MGHRA, CDR2 YSYEKL. The CDR3 is CASSLGQGPQAYEQYF. The DNA of the CDR3 is TGCGCCAGCAGCCTGGGACAGGGTCCTCAAGCCTACGAGCAGTACTTC.

Only a few counts were recorded for this clone. This chain joins TRBV4-1 and TRBJ2-1; 12 bases fit TRBD2. The CDR3 has 17 amino acids. CDR1 MGHRA and CDR2 YSYEKL come from the germline V gene. J lost 8 bases, V lost 1 base, and 9 bases had no gene match. CDR3 DNA sequence: TGCGCCAGCAGCCAAGGGAGACTAGCGGGAGATGGTTATGAGCAGTTCTTC. Its protein is CASSQGRLAGDGYEQFF.